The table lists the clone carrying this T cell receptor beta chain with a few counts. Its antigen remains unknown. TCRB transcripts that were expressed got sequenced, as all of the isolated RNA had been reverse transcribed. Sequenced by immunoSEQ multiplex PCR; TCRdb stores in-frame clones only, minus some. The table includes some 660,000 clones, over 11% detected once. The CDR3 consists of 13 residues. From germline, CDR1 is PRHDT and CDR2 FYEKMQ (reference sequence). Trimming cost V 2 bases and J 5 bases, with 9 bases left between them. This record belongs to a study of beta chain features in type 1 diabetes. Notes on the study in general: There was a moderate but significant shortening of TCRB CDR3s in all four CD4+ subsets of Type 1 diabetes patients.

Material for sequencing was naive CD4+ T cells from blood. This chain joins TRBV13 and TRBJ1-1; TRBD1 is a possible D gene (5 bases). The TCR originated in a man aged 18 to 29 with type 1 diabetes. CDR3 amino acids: CASSLRRATEAFF. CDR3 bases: TGTGCCAGCAGCTTACGCAGGGCGACTGAAGCTTTCTTT.